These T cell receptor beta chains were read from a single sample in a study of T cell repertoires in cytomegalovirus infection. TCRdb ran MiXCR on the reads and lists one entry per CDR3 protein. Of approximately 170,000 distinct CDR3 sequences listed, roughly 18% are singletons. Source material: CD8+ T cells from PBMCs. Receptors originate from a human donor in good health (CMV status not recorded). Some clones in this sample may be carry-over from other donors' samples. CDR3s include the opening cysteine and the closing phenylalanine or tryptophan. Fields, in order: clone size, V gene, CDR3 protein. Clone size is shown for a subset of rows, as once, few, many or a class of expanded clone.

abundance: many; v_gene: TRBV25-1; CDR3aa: CASSAGGDTGELFF
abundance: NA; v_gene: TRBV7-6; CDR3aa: CASSLAGTGREQYF
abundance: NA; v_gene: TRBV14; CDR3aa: CASSQDRLAQKDTQYF
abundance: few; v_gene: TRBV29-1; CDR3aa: CSVEQETYEQYF
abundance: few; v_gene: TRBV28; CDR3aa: CASSPQRRSHEQYF
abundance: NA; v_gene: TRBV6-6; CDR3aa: CASTYSGGAGEQFF
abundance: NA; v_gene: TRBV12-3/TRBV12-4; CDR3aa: CASSLTPYEQYF
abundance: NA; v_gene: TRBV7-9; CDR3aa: CASSFRAGESYEQYF
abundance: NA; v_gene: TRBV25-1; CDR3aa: CASSELGAGPEYGYTF
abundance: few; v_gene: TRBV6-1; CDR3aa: CASSEWEGAEARAKNIQYF
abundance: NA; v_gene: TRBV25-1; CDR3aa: CASNGVNTEAFF
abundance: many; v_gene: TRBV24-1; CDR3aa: CAIGTSGNNEQFF
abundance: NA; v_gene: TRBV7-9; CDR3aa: CASSLSNNQGNQPQHF
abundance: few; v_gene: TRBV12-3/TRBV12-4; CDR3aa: CASRSGGDTQYF
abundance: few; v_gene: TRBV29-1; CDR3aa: CSVGGQTSSYNEQFF
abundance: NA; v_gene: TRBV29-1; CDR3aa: CSVVRLPEPSYNEQFF
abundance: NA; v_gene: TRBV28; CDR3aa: CASSLGRADEQFF
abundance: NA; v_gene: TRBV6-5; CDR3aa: CASSPDSENSPLHF
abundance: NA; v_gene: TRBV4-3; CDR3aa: CASSQVLGAQGANVLTF
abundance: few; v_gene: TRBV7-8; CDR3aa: CASSFLSGRGGLNEQFF
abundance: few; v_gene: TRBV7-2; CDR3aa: CASSKSLDIQYF
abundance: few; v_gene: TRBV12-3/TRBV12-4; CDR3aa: CASSPSWGIYNIQYF
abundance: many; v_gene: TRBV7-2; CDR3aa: CASSLNRDETQYF
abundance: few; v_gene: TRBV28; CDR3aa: CASSFVALTGKADTQYF
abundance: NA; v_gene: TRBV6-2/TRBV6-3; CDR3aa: CGSASGKNEQFF
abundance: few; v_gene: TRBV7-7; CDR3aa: CASSLGWGAYEQFF
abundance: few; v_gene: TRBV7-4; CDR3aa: CASSSVAGWNTGELFF
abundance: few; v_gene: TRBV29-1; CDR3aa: CSVGEGLSYEQYF
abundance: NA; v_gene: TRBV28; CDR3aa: CASSLLEGGQFDEQFF
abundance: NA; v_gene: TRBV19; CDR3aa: CASTIQGANTEAFF
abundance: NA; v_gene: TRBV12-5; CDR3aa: CASGLVPGFSSYEQYF
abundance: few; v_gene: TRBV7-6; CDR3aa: CASSRPQRGGDTGELFF
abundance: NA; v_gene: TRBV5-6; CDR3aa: CASSLNRGRTEAFF
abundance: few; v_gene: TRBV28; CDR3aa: CASSFGTRGSGELFF
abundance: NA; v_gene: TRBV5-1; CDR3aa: CASSLEGREFF
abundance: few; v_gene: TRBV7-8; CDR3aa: CASSLGVGTSYNEQFF
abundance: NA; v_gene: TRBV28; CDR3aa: CASSLLSGQGASSYEQYF
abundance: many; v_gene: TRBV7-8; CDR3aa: CASTPPGKTSRTYNEQFF
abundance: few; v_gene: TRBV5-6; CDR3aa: CASRQGTSGRTKNIQYF
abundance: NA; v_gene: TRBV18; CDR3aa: CASSPRENTKAFF
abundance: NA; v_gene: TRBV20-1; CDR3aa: CSARDPGASTEAFF
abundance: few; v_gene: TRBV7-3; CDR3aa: CASRGTGSETGANVLTF
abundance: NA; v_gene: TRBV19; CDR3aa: CASSVGSSYEQYF